The 29 T cell receptor beta chains in this list originate from one sample, sequenced in a study of cytomegalovirus exposure and HLA in healthy donors. The PCR employed 60 Vbeta primers together with 13 Jbeta primers. Clones were read by immunoSEQ multiplex PCR, and TCRdb kept only the in-frame ones, dropping some. The table shows over 100,000 clones, with about three quarters occurring only once. Source material: PBMCs. All receptors come from a female donor in good health and CMV-seronegative.

This chain joins TRBV27 and TRBJ2-2; TRBD1 aligns across 8 bases. There are 16 residues in the CDR3. Trimming cost V 1 base and J 6 bases; bases outside gene matches: 7. CDR1 is MNHEY, CDR2 SMNVEV, per germline (reference sequence). The CDR3: CASSLLWQGAAGELFF. In DNA form, the CDR3 reads TGTGCCAGCAGTTTATTGTGGCAGGGGGCTGCCGGGGAGCTGTTTTTT.

The chain joins TRBV5-1 to TRBJ2-3; no firm D call. The CDR3 has 13 residues. Trimming removed 4 bases from V and 2 bases from J, with 8 bases in between. CDR1 and CDR2 from the germline V gene are SGHRS and YFSETQ. The CDR3 DNA follows: TGCGCCAGCAGCCCCCTAGACACAGATACGCAGTATTTT. This sequence encodes CASSPLDTDTQYF.

The chain links TRBV6-1 to TRBJ1-4; D is undetermined. Trimming took 4 bases from V and 8 from J, leaving 11 bases between them. This CDR3 region has 13 residues. Germline assignment: CDR1 MNHNS and CDR2 SASEGT. CDR3 sequence (DNA): TGTGCCAGCAGTGTAGATCCGGTGGAAAAACTGTTTTTT. Translation gives CASSVDPVEKLFF.

This chain joins TRBV6-1 and TRBJ2-3; TRBD1 might be the D (5 bases). From germline, CDR1 is MNHNS and CDR2 SASEGT. This CDR3 has 14 residues. V dropped 3 bases and J dropped 5 bases, with 12 bases sitting between them. The CDR3 spells CASSEMTEVDTQYF. The CDR3 bases are TGTGCCAGCAGTGAGATGACAGAGGTAGATACGCAGTATTTT.

The gene calls are TRBV9 and TRBJ1-1, with a possible D match to TRBD1 (6 bases). The ends were cut back, 0 bases at V and 5 bases at J, with 11 bases in the middle. CDR1 is SGDLS, CDR2 YYNGEE, per germline. This CDR3 contains 14 residues. CDR3 residues: CASSVDRARTEAFF. DNA for the CDR3: TGTGCCAGCAGCGTAGACAGGGCGAGGACTGAAGCTTTCTTT.

CDR3 sequence: CASSQDPASYADEQFF. CDR3 DNA: TGCGCCAGCAGCCAAGATCCGGCCTCCTATGCGGATGAGCAGTTCTTC. The V call is TRBV4-1, the J call TRBJ2-1, with D hard to call. CDR1 and CDR2 from the germline V gene are MGHRA and YSYEKL. The V end lost 0 bases, the J end lost 8 bases, and 17 bases lay between the germline ends. This CDR3 spans 16 amino acids.

This clone was seen only once. The V gene is TRBV9, the J gene TRBJ1-1; weak D call: TRBD1 (6 bases). CDR3 length: 17 amino acids. V dropped 4 bases and J dropped 0 bases, with 19 bases sitting between them. CDR1 and CDR2 from the germline V gene are SGDLS and YYNGEE. The CDR3 DNA reads TGTGCCAGCAGCCTCGAGCACAGGGTTACCATGAACACTGAAGCTTTCTTT. This gives the protein CASSLEHRVTMNTEAFF.

This clone was counted between two and nine times. The chain is built from TRBV2 and TRBJ1-2; D remains ambiguous. The CDR3 has 11 amino acids. The V end lost 3 bases, the J end lost 6 bases, and 5 bases lay between the germline ends. Per the germline V gene, CDR1 is SNHLY and CDR2 is FYNNEI. This chain's CDR3 is CASSDRDGYTF. CDR3 nucleotides: TGTGCCAGCAGTGATCGGGATGGCTACACCTTC.

This clone was picked up one time. The rearrangement joins TRBV4-1 to TRBJ1-1; D is possibly TRBD1 (6 bases). Germline values: CDR1 MGHRA, CDR2 YSYEKL. The CDR3 sequence is 15 residues long. The V gene lost 3 bases and the J gene lost 1 base, with 12 bases spanning the gap. The CDR3 here is CASSQGWTENTEAFF. CDR3 DNA: TGCGCCAGCAGCCAGGGTTGGACAGAGAACACTGAAGCTTTCTTT.

The chain has TRBV4-3 and TRBJ1-4; a possible D gene is TRBD1 (6 bases). This CDR3 region has 14 residues. Germline values: CDR1 LGHNA, CDR2 YSLEER. Trimming took 3 bases from V and 7 from J, leaving 12 bases between them. CDR3 in amino acids: CASSHEGVREKLFF. CDR3 nucleotides: TGCGCCAGCAGCCACGAGGGGGTTCGTGAAAAACTGTTTTTT.

V is TRBV13 and J is TRBJ2-7; 7 positions agree with TRBD1. CDR3 length: 15 amino acids. V lost 1 base, J lost 2 bases, and 5 bases stayed unmatched. Germline V gives CDR1 PRHDT, CDR2 FYEKMQ (reference sequence). In DNA form, the CDR3 reads TGTGCCAGCAGCTTAGACCGACAGGGCACCTACGAGCAGTACTTC. Its translation: CASSLDRQGTYEQYF.

The gene calls are TRBV7-2 and TRBJ2-5; D may be TRBD2 (6 bases). The CDR3 is 15 residues long. Germline CDR1 is SGHTA and CDR2 is FQGNSA. V gave up 5 bases and J gave up 5 bases, with 18 bases separating them. The DNA of the CDR3 is TGTGCCAGCAGCCAAAGACTAGGGCGAAGGGAGACCCAGTACTTC. Translating it yields CASSQRLGRRETQYF.

This clone came up a few times. The chain links TRBV7-3 to TRBJ1-1; D ambiguous. The CDR3 totals 13 residues. Trimming took off 5 bases at V and 7 bases at J, with 14 bases between the two ends. From germline, CDR1 is SGHTA and CDR2 FQGTGA. CDR3 in amino acids: CASSLLPADEAFF. CDR3 sequence (DNA): TGTGCCAGCAGCCTACTCCCTGCGGATGAAGCTTTCTTT. Full variable domain (outside the CDR3, taken from reference TRBV7-3 and TRBJ1-1): GAGVSQTPSNKVTEKGKYVELRCDPISGHTALYWYRQSLGQGPEFLIYFQGTGAADDSGLPNDRFFAVRPEGSVSTLKIQRTERGDSAVYLCASSLLPADEAFFGQGTRLTVV.

This sequence joins TRBV7-8 and TRBJ2-7, with D perhaps TRBD1 (7 bases). From germline, CDR1 is SGHVS and CDR2 FQNEAQ. Trimming stripped 5 bases from V and 1 base from J, with 15 bases between. CDR3 length: 15 amino acids. CDR3 bases: TGTGCCAGCAGCGGCCGACAGGGAGGATCCTACGAGCAGTACTTC. This codes for CASSGRQGGSYEQYF.

The J gene is TRBJ1-6, the V gene TRBV6-5; D is possibly TRBD1 (5 bases). CDR1 is MNHEY and CDR2 is SVGAGI in the germline V gene. Between the trimmed V and J ends, which lost 6 bases and 7 bases, there was a span of 10 bases. The CDR3 totals 13 residues. CDR3 in DNA: TGTGCCAGCAGAAGGGGTGCGAATTCACCCCTCCACTTT. Amino acid sequence: CASRRGANSPLHF.

The chain recombines TRBV6-5 with TRBJ2-2; D is ambiguous. This CDR3 has 13 amino acids. The ends were cut back, 7 bases at V and 4 bases at J, with 10 bases in the middle. Germline V gives CDR1 MNHEY, CDR2 SVGAGI. The CDR3 DNA reads as TGTGCCAGCACCGGAGTAGGCACCGGGGAGCTGTTTTTT. Protein product: CASTGVGTGELFF.

The sample holds a few counts of this clone. The CDR3 is CASSSPAGGLADEQFF. The CDR3 region has the DNA TGTGCCAGCAGCTCTCCAGCCGGGGGACTAGCCGATGAGCAGTTCTTC. This chain joins TRBV7-2 and TRBJ2-1; 9 bases fit TRBD2. Germline V lookup: CDR1 SGHTA, CDR2 FQGNSA. The CDR3 is 16 residues long. V shed 4 bases, J shed 8 bases, and the junction held 12 bases outside the gene matches.

The CDR3 nucleotides read TGTGCCAGCACCTCCTCAGGGGGAATTCGTGAAGCTTTCTTT. Protein sequence: CASTSSGGIREAFF. The rearrangement joins TRBV6-6 to TRBJ1-1; 7 nucleotides agree with TRBD1. This CDR3 contains 14 residues. Looked up from germline, CDR1 is MNHNY and CDR2 is SVGAGI (reference sequence). V shed 7 bases and J 7 bases; nucleotides not matched to a gene: 12.

The rearrangement uses TRBV10-2 and TRBJ1-3; D is uncertain. V was pared by 2 bases and J by 7 bases, with 9 bases between. The CDR3 contains 13 residues. The germline gives CDR1 WSHSY, CDR2 SAAADI. The CDR3 reads CASSEPNQNTIYF. In nucleotides, the CDR3 is TGCGCCAGCAGTGAGCCAAATCAGAACACCATATATTTT.

This chain links TRBV28 with TRBJ1-2, with 7 bases lining up with TRBD1. This CDR3 has 17 residues. The V gene's germline CDR1 is MDHEN and CDR2 SYDVKM. Unmatched junction bases numbered 12, after V lost 5 bases and J lost 0 bases. The chain's CDR3 is CASSPPGQPNANYGYTF. CDR3 sequence (DNA): TGTGCCAGCAGTCCACCGGGACAGCCGAACGCTAACTATGGCTACACCTTC.

The chain has TRBV9 and TRBJ1-2, with D possibly being TRBD1 (5 bases). This CDR3 spans 13 amino acids. The V and J ends lost 0 bases and 5 bases respectively, with 8 bases between them. CDR1 and CDR2 from the germline V gene are SGDLS and YYNGEE. In DNA form, the CDR3 reads TGTGCCAGCAGCGTAGAGTCAGGGTATGGCTACACCTTC. It encodes CASSVESGYGYTF.

The chain has TRBV5-1 and TRBJ1-1; 7 bases fit TRBD1. The V gene end was trimmed by 4 bases and the J gene end by 3 bases; junction bases not matched to a gene: 9. CDR3 length equals 15 residues. Germline V gives CDR1 SGHRS, CDR2 YFSETQ. The CDR3 sequence is CASSQMTGRDTEAFF. The DNA of the CDR3 is TGCGCCAGCAGCCAAATGACAGGGCGGGACACTGAAGCTTTCTTT.

This sequence joins TRBV29-1 and TRBJ2-7; D not certain. V dropped 4 bases and J dropped 2 bases, with 9 bases sitting between them. Germline V lookup: CDR1 SQVTM, CDR2 ANQGSEA. The CDR3 sequence is 12 residues long. The DNA of the CDR3 is TGCAGCGTTGTTGCAGGTGCCTACGAGCAGTACTTC. It is translated as CSVVAGAYEQYF.

In DNA, the CDR3 is TGTGCCAGTAGTATAGATCTTGGAGGGCAGGGTTCCTACGAGCAGTACTTC. Protein sequence: CASSIDLGGQGSYEQYF. The chain employs TRBV19 and TRBJ2-7; perhaps TRBD2 as D (6 bases). The CDR3 extends over 17 amino acids. V was shortened by 0 bases and J by 1 base, with 16 bases between the two germline ends. The germline CDR1 and CDR2 sequences are LNHDA and SQIVND (reference sequence). The full variable domain, completed using reference TRBV19 and TRBJ2-7, is DGGITQSPKYLFRKEGQNVTLSCEQNLNHDAMYWYRQDPGQGLRLIYYSQIVNDFQKGDIAEGYSVSREKKESFPLTVTSAQKNPTAFYLCASSIDLGGQGSYEQYFGPGTRLTVT.

Only one count was recorded for this clone. The V and J genes are TRBV30 and TRBJ1-2; TRBD1 is a possible D gene (5 bases). Trimming removed 3 bases at V and 0 bases at J, with 11 bases between. This CDR3 is 14 amino acids long. Germline CDR1 and CDR2: GTSNPN and SVGIG (reference sequence). CDR3 nucleotide sequence: TGTGCCTGGAGGTACCGGGGGGCTAACTATGGCTACACCTTC. Translated: CAWRYRGANYGYTF. Combining the CDR3 with reference TRBV30 and TRBJ1-2 gives the whole variable domain SQTIHQWPATLVQPVGSPLSLECTVEGTSNPNLYWYRQAAGRGLQLLFYSVGIGQISSEVPQNLSASRPQDRQFILSSKKLLLSDSGFYLCAWRYRGANYGYTFGSGTRLTVV.

The count of this clone is one. The chain links TRBV6-6 to TRBJ2-1; D is ambiguous. The V and J ends lost 2 bases and 0 bases respectively, with 5 bases between them. The CDR3 spans 14 residues. The germline V gene encodes CDR1 MNHNY and CDR2 SVGAGI (reference sequence). CDR3 DNA: TGTGCCAGCAGTTACCCTAGCTCCTACAATGAGCAGTTCTTC. It yields the protein CASSYPSSYNEQFF.

J is TRBJ2-7 and V is TRBV7-9; unclear D gene. Germline CDR1 is SEHNR and CDR2 is FQNEAQ (reference sequence). Between the trimmed V and J ends, which lost 8 bases and 3 bases, there was a span of 8 bases. The CDR3 length is 11 residues. The CDR3 sequence is CASATDYEQYF. The CDR3 coding sequence is TGTGCCAGCGCTACAGACTACGAGCAGTACTTC.

The chain uses TRBV4-2 and TRBJ1-1; no firm D call. This CDR3 comprises 15 residues. Germline CDR1 and CDR2: LGHNA and YNFKEQ. V lost 3 bases, J lost 3 bases, and 14 bases lay in between. DNA for the CDR3: TGTGCCAGCAGCCAGAGCGGTGGCGTGGACACTGAAGCTTTCTTT. As protein: CASSQSGGVDTEAFF.

The J gene is TRBJ1-4, the V gene TRBV14; possibly TRBD1 for D (5 bases). CDR3 size: 11 residues. Germline V CDR1 and CDR2: SGHDN, FVKESK. Trimming took 5 bases from V and 13 from J, leaving 11 bases between them. In DNA form, the CDR3 reads TGTGCCAGCAGCTCGTCAGGGTCACTGTTTTTT. It translates to CASSSSGSLFF.